The source of this T cell receptor (beta chain) is a study of CD4 T cells in relation to SARS-CoV-2 and coronaviruses. Concerning this clone: The target antigen is unknown.

The unexposed donors gave CD4+ T cells in about 2010-2019, prior to COVID-19. Naive and memory CD4+ T cells were separated from cryopreserved PBMCs. Whole-study results and caveats: The cross-reactivity analysis covered only spike protein, not other viral proteins. According to naive versus memory sequencing, detected responses are memory recall, not newly primed. About 65% of donors had memory CD4+ clonotypes crossrecognizing SARS-CoV-2 and common cold coronavirus spike.

V lost 3 bases and J lost 5; bases outside the gene matches: 6. The CDR3 extends over 14 amino acids. CDR1 and CDR2 from the germline V gene are DFQATT and SNEGSKA (reference sequence). This table comes from immunoSEQ multiplex PCR, and its TCRdb copy is limited to in-frame clones, with some not included. The sample gives 60,000 to 85,000 clones, roughly 93% of which show up once; 0.23% is in the top ten. The sample comprised naive CD4+ T cells from PBMCs. Subset specified: naive CD4+ T cells isolated by negative enrichment. The sequence derives from a human donor in good health. The rearrangement links TRBV20-1 to TRBJ2-1; 8 positions agree with TRBD2. This CDR3 reads CSASPSGYNNEQFF. CDR3 coding DNA: TGCAGTGCTAGTCCTAGCGGGTACAACAATGAGCAGTTCTTC.